This T cell receptor (beta chain) was retrieved from a study of blood T cell repertoires in COVID-19. Study summary: The United States, Italy and Spain supplied acute and convalescent COVID-19 samples. In each case, the material was cDNA or gDNA derived from T cells, B-cell-depleted T cells, or PBMCs.

CDR1 is SGHKS and CDR2 is YYEKEE in the germline V gene (reference sequence). The CDR3 covers 14 residues. V was clipped by 0 bases and J by 7 bases; unmatched bases: 6. Original handling: Nucleated cell number was recorded as an estimate derived from reference gene primer amplification. Profiling relied on immunoSEQ multiplex PCR, and the TCRdb table lists in-frame clones only, not all of them. The V and J calls and the clone size are those of that table, but D and trimming were determined from the DNA. The table lists about 440,000 clones, about 89% of them singletons, with more than 4% in the top ten.

Sample: peripheral blood. The chain couples TRBV5-5 to TRBJ2-7, with 8 bases identical to TRBD2. The sequence was obtained from a woman aged 30 to 39 with acute or convalescent COVID-19. In nucleotides, the CDR3 is TGTGCCAGCAGCTTGGCGCGGGGGGCACAGGAGCAGTACTTC. It specifies CASSLARGAQEQYF.